A selection of T cell receptor beta chains follows, all from one sample in a study of shared clonotypes between healthy human individuals. Assay: immunoSEQ multiplex PCR; the TCRdb copy retains only in-frame clones and omits some. The data contain about 530,000 clones, about 96% of them singletons. The sample was naive CD4+ T cells sorted from blood. These receptors were taken from a woman between 25 and 40 years old in good health. The CDR3 runs from the conserved cysteine through the conserved F or W. A D gene is named only where the DNA matches it firmly.

TRBV19	NA	TRBJ2-1	TGTGCCAGTAGTATGTTAAACTCCCACAATGAGCAGTTCTTC	CASSMLNSHNEQFF
TRBV2	TRBD2	TRBJ2-1	TGTGCCAGCAGTGGACCCGGAGTAGCGGGAGTGGGGAATGAGCAGTTCTTC	CASSGPGVAGVGNEQFF
TRBV28	TRBD2	TRBJ2-7	TGTGCCAGCAGGGGAAAGCGGGGCAGTAGCCCCTGGTACGAGCAGTACTTC	CASRGKRGSSPWYEQYF
TRBV5-1	NA	TRBJ2-1	TGCGCCAGCAGCTTGACAGGGGGGGAATACAATGAGCAGTTCTTC	CASSLTGGEYNEQFF
TRBV5-4	TRBD2	TRBJ2-7	TGTGCCAGCAGTCAGGGGACTAGCGGGATTTACGAGCAGTACTTC	CASSQGTSGIYEQYF
TRBV28	NA	TRBJ1-1	TGTGCCAGCAGTCCCTCGGACAGAGACACTGAAGCTTTCTTT	CASSPSDRDTEAFF
TRBV19	NA	TRBJ1-5	TGTGCCAGTAGTATAGTGGGGGGCCCCAATCAGCCCCAGCATTTT	CASSIVGGPNQPQHF
TRBV27	NA	TRBJ1-5	TGTGCCAGCAGTTTGGGGGCCCGTGGGAATCAGCCCCAGCATTTT	CASSLGARGNQPQHF
TRBV5-1	NA	TRBJ1-5	TGCGCCAGCAGCGATACGGGTAATCAGCCCCAGCATTTT	CASSDTGNQPQHF
TRBV28	TRBD1	TRBJ2-1	TGTGCCAGCAGTTTTCTAGAGGACAGGGCTTCAGATGAGCAGTTCTTC	CASSFLEDRASDEQFF